The entry below describes one T cell receptor (beta chain). Its target is not known. Germline V CDR1 and CDR2: LNHDA, SQIVND (reference sequence). Unmatched junction bases numbered 15, after V lost 5 bases and J lost 9 bases. The CDR3 is made up of 16 amino acids. This record belongs to a study of T cell responses to AZD1222 COVID-19 vaccine. Study details: Some second doses came at about 4 weeks and others at about 12 weeks; these were pooled.

Using immunoSEQ multiplex PCR, the repertoire was profiled, and TCRdb retains in-frame clones only, with some absent. The table shows approximately 140,000 clones, with roughly 91% occurring only once. The study's findings and limits: Repertoire sampling occurred only after the peak T cell response. Donors were chiefly white British, with a greater number of females, and clonal diversity was perhaps underestimated. There were vaccine-associated CD4 TCRs across spike, dominant at 160-218 and 743-854.

This TCR was sampled from an adult in good health. This chain connects TRBV19 to TRBJ2-1; 8 nucleotides match TRBD2. Source: peripheral blood, taken on day 0 of AZD1222 vaccination. The CDR3 sequence is CASSLPPGGAPSEQFF. CDR3 DNA: TGTGCCAGTAGTCTTCCTCCGGGGGGGGCCCCTAGTGAGCAGTTCTTC.